Below, one T cell receptor beta chain is given with its context. The data are from a study of blood T cell repertoires in COVID-19. Study context: PBMCs, B-cell-depleted T cells, or T cells provided the cDNA or gDNA that made up the material.

The table came from immunoSEQ multiplex PCR; TCRdb's copy has only in-frame clones and leaves some out. The sample comprises about 32,000 clones, 80% to 90% of which are singletons, and approximately 5.7% rests with the top ten. The TCR comes from a woman of 80 years or more with active or convalescent COVID-19. The sample taken for sequencing was peripheral blood.

CDR3 region: CASRSISGNTIYF. The CDR3 bases are TGTGCCAGCCGAAGCATCTCTGGAAACACCATATATTTT. The J gene is TRBJ1-3, the V gene TRBV6-5; D unclear. Trimming took 8 bases from V and 0 from J, leaving 8 bases between them. CDR1 MNHEY and CDR2 SVGAGI come from the germline V gene. The length of the CDR3 is 13 residues.